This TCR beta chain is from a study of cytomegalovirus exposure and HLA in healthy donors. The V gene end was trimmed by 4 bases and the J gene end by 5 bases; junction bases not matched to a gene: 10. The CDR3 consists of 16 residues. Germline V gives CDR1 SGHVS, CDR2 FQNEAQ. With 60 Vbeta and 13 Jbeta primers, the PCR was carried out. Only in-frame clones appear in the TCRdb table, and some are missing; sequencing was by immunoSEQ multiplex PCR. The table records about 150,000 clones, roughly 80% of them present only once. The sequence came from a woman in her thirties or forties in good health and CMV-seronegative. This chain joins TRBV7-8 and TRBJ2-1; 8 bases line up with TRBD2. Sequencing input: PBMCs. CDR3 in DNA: TGTGCCAGCAGCTCAATAGCGGGGACGGGTGACAATGAGCAGTTCTTC. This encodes CASSSIAGTGDNEQFF.